This TCR beta chain was identified during a study of blood T cell repertoires in COVID-19. The table came from immunoSEQ multiplex PCR; TCRdb's copy has only in-frame clones and leaves some out. The table shows 310,000 or so clones, with 87% occurring only once. Germline loops: CDR1 SGHVS, CDR2 FQNEAQ. The V gene lost 0 bases and the J gene lost 4 bases, with 16 bases spanning the gap. CDR3 size: 17 residues. Specimen: PBMCs or T cells enriched from blood (not recorded which). The chain recombines TRBV7-8 with TRBJ2-1, with D tentatively TRBD2 (5 bases). The receptor was isolated from a woman aged 18-30 years who had recovered from COVID-19. The CDR3: CASSLAAYGNSYNEQFF. The CDR3, as DNA: TGTGCCAGCAGCTTAGCGGCCTACGGGAATTCTTACAATGAGCAGTTCTTC.